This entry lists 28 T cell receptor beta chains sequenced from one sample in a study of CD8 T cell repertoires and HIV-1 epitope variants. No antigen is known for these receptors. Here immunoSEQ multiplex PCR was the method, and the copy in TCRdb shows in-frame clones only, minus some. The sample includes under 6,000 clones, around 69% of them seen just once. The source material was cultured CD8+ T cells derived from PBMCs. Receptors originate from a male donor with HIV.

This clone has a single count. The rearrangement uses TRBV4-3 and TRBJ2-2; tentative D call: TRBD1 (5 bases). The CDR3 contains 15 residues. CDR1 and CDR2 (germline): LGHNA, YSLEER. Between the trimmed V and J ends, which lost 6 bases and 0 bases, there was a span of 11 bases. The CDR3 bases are TGCGCCAGCAGTTGGGGCCGAACGAACACCGGGGAGCTGTTTTTT. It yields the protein CASSWGRTNTGELFF.

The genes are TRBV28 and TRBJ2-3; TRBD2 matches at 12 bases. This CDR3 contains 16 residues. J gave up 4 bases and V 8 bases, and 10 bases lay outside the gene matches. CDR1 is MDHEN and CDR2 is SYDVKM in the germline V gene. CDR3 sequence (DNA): TGTGCCAGCGTATGGGATTCTAGCGGGAGGGCAGATACGCAGTATTTT. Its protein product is CASVWDSSGRADTQYF.

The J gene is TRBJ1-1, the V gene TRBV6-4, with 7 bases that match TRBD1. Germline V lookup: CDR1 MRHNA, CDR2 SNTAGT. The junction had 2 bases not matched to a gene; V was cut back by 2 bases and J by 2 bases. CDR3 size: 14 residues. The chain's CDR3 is CASSDGQANTEAFF. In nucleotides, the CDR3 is TGTGCCAGCAGTGACGGACAGGCTAACACTGAAGCTTTCTTT.

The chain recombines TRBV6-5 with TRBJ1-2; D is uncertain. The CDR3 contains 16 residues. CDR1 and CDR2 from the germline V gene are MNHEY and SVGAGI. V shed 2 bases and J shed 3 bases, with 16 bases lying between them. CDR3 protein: CASSYGPTSGDYGYTF. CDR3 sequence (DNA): TGTGCCAGCAGTTACGGACCGACTAGCGGGGACTATGGCTACACCTTC.

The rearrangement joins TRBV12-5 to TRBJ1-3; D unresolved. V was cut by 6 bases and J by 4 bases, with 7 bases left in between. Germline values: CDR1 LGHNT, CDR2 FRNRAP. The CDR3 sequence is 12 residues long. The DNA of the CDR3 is TGTGCTAGTGGGTCGGGGGGAAACACCATATATTTT. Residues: CASGSGGNTIYF. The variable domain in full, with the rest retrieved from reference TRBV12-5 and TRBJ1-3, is DARVTQTPRHKVTEMGQEVTMRCQPILGHNTVFWYRQTMMQGLELLAYFRNRAPLDDSGMPKDRFSAEMPDATLATLKIQPSEPRDSAVYFCASGSGGNTIYFGEGSWLTVV.

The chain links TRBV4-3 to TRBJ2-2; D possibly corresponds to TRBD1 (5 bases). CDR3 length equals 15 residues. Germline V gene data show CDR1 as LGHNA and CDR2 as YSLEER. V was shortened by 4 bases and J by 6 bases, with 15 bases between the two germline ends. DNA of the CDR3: TGCGCCAGCAGCCCCACAGGCCTAGGGGCCGGGGAGCTGTTTTTT. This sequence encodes CASSPTGLGAGELFF.

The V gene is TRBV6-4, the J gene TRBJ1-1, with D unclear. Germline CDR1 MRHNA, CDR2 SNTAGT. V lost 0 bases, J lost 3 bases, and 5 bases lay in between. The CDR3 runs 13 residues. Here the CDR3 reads CASSDSTYTEAFF. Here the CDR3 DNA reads TGTGCCAGCAGTGACTCGACTTACACTGAAGCTTTCTTT.

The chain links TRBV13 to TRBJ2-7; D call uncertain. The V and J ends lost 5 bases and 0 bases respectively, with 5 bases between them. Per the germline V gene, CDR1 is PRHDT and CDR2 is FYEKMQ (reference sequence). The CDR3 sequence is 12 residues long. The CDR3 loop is CASSRSSYEQYF. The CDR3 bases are TGTGCCAGCAGCCGCAGCTCCTACGAGCAGTACTTC.

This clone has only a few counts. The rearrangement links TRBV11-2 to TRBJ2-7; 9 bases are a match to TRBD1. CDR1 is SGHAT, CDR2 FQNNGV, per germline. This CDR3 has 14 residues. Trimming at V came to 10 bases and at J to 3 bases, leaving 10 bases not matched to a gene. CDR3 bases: TGTGCCACCAATCCGGGACAGGGATACTACGAGCAGTACTTC. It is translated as CATNPGQGYYEQYF.

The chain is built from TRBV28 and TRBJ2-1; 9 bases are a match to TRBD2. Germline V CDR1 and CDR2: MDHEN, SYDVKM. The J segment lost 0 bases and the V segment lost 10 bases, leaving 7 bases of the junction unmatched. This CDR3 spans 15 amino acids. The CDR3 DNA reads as TGTGCCACTAAGCGGGAGGTTAGCTCCTACAATGAGCAGTTCTTC. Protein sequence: CATKREVSSYNEQFF.

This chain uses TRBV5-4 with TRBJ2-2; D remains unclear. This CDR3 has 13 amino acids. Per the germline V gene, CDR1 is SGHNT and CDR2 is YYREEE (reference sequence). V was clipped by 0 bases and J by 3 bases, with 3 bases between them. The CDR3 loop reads CASSLVDTGELFF. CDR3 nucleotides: TGTGCCAGCAGCTTGGTCGACACCGGGGAGCTGTTTTTT.

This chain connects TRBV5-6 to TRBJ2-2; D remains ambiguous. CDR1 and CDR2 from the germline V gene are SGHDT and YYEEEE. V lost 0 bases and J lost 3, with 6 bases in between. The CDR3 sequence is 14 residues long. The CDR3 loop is CASSLAYDTGELFF. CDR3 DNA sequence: TGTGCCAGCAGCTTGGCCTACGACACCGGGGAGCTGTTTTTT. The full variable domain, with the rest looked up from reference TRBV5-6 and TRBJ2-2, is DAGVTQSPTHLIKTRGQQVTLRCSPKSGHDTVSWYQQALGQGPQFIFQYYEEEERQRGNFPDRFSGHQFPNYSSELNVNALLLGDSALYLCASSLAYDTGELFFGEGSRLTVL.

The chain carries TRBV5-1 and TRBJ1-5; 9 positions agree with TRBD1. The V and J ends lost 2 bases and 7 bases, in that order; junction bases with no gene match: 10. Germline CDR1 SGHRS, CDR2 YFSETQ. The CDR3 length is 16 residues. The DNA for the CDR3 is TGCGCCAGCAGCTTAGAGGGACAGGGCAGTGGGCAGCCCCAGCATTTT. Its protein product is CASSLEGQGSGQPQHF. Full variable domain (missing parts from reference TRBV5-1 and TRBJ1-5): KAGVTQTPRYLIKTRGQQVTLSCSPISGHRSVSWYQQTPGQGLQFLFEYFSETQRNKGNFPGRFSGRQFSNSRSEMNVSTLELGDSALYLCASSLEGQGSGQPQHFGDGTRLSIL.

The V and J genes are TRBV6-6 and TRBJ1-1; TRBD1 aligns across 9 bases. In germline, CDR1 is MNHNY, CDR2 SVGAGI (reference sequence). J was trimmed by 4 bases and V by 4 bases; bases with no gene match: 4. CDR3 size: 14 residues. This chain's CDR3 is CASSWGTGRTEAFF. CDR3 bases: TGTGCCAGCAGTTGGGGGACAGGGCGCACTGAAGCTTTCTTT.

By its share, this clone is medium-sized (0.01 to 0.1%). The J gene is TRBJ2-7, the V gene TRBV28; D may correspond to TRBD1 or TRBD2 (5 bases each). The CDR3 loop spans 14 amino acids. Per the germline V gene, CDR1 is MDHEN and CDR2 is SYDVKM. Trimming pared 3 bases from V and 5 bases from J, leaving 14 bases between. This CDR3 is CASSFVSGTDEQYF. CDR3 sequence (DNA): TGTGCCAGCAGTTTCGTATCAGGGACCGACGAGCAGTACTTC. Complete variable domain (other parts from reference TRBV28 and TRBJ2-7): DVKVTQSSRYLVKRTGEKVFLECVQDMDHENMFWYRQDPGLGLRLIYFSYDVKMKEKGDIPEGYSVSREKKERFSLILESASTNQTSMYLCASSFVSGTDEQYFGPGTRLTVT.

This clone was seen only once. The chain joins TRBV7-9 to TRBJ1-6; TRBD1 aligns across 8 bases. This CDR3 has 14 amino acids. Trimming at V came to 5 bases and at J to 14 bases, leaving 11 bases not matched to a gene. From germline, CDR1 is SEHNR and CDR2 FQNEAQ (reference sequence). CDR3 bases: TGTGCCAGCAGCCCCGACAGGGGCGGAGAGGCCCTCCACTTT. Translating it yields CASSPDRGGEALHF.

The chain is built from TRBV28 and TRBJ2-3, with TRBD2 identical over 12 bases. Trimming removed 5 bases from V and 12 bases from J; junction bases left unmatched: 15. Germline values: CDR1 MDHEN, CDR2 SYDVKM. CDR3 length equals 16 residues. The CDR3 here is CASSPTPTRLAGDQYF. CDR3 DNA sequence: TGTGCCAGCAGTCCCACCCCTACCAGACTAGCGGGAGACCAGTATTTT.

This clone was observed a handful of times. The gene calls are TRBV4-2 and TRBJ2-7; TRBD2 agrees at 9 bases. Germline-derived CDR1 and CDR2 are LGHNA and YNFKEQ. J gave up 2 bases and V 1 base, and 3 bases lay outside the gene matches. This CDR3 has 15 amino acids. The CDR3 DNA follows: TGTGCCAGCAGCCAAGGGCTAGCGGGGACCTACGAGCAGTACTTC. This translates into CASSQGLAGTYEQYF.

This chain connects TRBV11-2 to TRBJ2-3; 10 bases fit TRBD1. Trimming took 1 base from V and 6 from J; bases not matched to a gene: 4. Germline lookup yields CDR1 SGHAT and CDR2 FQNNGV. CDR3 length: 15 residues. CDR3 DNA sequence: TGTGCCAGCAGCTTAGCCGGACAGGGGGGGGATACGCAGTATTTT. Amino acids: CASSLAGQGGDTQYF.

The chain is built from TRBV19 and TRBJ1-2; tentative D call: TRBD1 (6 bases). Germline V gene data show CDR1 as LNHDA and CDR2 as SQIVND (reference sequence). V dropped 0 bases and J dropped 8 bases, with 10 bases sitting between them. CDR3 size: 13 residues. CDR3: CASSIDHRAGYTF. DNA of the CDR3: TGTGCCAGTAGTATAGATCACAGGGCCGGCTACACCTTC. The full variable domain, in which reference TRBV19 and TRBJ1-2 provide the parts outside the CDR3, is DGGITQSPKYLFRKEGQNVTLSCEQNLNHDAMYWYRQDPGQGLRLIYYSQIVNDFQKGDIAEGYSVSREKKESFPLTVTSAQKNPTAFYLCASSIDHRAGYTFGSGTRLTVV.

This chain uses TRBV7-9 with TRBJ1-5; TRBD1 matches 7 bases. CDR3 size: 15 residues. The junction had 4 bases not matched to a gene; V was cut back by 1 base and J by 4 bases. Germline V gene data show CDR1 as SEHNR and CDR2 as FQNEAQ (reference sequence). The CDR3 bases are TGTGCCAGCAGCTTAGGGGACAGCCCAAATCAGCCCCAGCATTTT. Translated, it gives CASSLGDSPNQPQHF.

CDR3 in amino acids: CASSLDLGGRFF. The CDR3 nucleotides are TGTGCCAGCAGCTTAGACCTGGGAGGACGGTTCTTC. The rearrangement joins TRBV11-2 to TRBJ2-1, with D perhaps TRBD2 (6 bases). The CDR3 runs to 12 residues. Germline lookup yields CDR1 SGHAT and CDR2 FQNNGV. V lost 0 bases and J lost 15, with 12 bases in between.

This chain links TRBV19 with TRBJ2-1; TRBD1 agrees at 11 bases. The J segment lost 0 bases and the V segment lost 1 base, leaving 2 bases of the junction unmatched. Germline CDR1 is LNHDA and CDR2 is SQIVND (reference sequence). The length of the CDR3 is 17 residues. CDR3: CASSIGTGGDSYNEQFF. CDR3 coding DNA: TGTGCCAGTAGTATAGGGACAGGGGGCGACTCCTACAATGAGCAGTTCTTC.

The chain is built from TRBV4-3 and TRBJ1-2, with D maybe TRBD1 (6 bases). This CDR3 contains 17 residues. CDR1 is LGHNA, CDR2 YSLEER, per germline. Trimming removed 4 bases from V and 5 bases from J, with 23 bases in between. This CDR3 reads CASSPVEGGSNSYGYTF. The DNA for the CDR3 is TGCGCCAGCAGCCCCGTAGAGGGGGGCAGTAATTCTTATGGCTACACCTTC.

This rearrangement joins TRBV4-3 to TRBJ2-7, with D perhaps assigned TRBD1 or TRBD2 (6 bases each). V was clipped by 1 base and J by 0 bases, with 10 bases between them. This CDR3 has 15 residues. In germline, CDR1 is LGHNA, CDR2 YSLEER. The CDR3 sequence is CASSQGRGSSYEQYF. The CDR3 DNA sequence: TGCGCCAGCAGCCAAGGGAGGGGGAGCTCCTACGAGCAGTACTTC.

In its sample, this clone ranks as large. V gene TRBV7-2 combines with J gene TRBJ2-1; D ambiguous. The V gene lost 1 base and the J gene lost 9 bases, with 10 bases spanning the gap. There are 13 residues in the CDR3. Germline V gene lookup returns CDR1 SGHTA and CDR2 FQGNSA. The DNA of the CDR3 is TGTGCCAGCAGCTTAGACGGTGCCAGTGAGCAGTTCTTC. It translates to CASSLDGASEQFF.

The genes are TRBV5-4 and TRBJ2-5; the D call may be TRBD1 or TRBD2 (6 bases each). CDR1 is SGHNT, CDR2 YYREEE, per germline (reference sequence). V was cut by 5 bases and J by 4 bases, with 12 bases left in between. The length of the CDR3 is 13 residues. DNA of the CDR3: TGTGCCAGCAGTTTACAGGGAGGAGAGACCCAGTACTTC. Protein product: CASSLQGGETQYF.

This CDR3 reads CASSFQGDRDTQYF. The CDR3 nucleotides read TGTGCCAGCAGTTTCCAGGGAGATAGAGATACGCAGTATTTT. The chain combines TRBV27 with TRBJ2-3; either TRBD1 or TRBD2 may fit D (5 bases each). The CDR3 extends over 14 amino acids. Germline loops: CDR1 MNHEY, CDR2 SMNVEV (reference sequence). The V gene lost 3 bases and the J gene lost 5 bases, with 12 bases spanning the gap.